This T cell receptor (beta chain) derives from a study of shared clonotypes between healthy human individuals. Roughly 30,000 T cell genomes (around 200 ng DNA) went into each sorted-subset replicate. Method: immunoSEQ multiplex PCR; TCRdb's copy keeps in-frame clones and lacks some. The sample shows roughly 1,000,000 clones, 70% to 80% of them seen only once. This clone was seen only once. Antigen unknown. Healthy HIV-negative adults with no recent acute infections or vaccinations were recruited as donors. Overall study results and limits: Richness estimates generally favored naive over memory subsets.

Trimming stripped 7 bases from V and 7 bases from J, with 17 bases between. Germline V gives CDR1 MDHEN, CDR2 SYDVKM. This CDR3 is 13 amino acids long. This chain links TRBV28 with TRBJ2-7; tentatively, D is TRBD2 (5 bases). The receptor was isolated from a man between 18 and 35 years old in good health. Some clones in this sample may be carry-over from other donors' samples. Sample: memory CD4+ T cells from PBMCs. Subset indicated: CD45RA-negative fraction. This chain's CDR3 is CASISGSTWEQYF. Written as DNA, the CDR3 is TGTGCCAGCATTTCGGGGTCAACGTGGGAGCAGTACTTC.